Below, one T cell receptor beta chain is given with its context. The sample belongs to a study of STAT5B mutations in CD4+ large granular lymphocyte leukemia. Libraries were prepared by immunoSEQ multiplex PCR; TCRdb keeps only in-frame clonotypes and omits some of them. The data contain over 25,000 clones, around 76% of them singletons. The receptor was isolated from a human donor in good health. Sequenced: CD4+ T cells from blood buffy coats.

The chain's CDR3 is CASSGTAPQETQYF. The CDR3 region has the DNA TGCGCCAGCAGCGGGACAGCGCCCCAAGAGACCCAGTACTTC. The chain is built from TRBV5-1 and TRBJ2-5; 7 nucleotides match TRBD1. J was trimmed by 1 base and V by 4 bases; bases with no gene match: 4. This CDR3 has 14 residues. Germline V gene data show CDR1 as SGHRS and CDR2 as YFSETQ.